This T cell receptor beta chain stems from a study of cytomegalovirus exposure and HLA in healthy donors. Whole-study results and caveats: It was fewer than 200 TCR beta chains that were listed as cytomegalovirus-associated.

This clone has just a few counts. Its antigen is still unknown. CDR3 size: 14 residues. Trimming pared 3 bases from V and 0 bases from J, leaving 9 bases between. The germline gives CDR1 MGHRA, CDR2 YSYEKL. Sequencing used immunoSEQ multiplex PCR; TCRdb keeps in-frame clones, though not all of them. The sample has 250,000 to 350,000 clones, roughly 88% seen once. The donors were members of the validation cohort, which comprised 90 to 150 subjects and was separate from the first cohort of 666 subjects. The chain joins TRBV4-1 to TRBJ2-7; maybe TRBD1 (6 bases). The sample taken for sequencing was PBMCs. The sequence derives from a man aged 25 to 45 in good health and CMV-seronegative. Written as DNA, the CDR3 is TGCGCCAGCAGCCAGCAGGACAGCTCCTACGAGCAGTACTTC. Translating gives CASSQQDSSYEQYF.